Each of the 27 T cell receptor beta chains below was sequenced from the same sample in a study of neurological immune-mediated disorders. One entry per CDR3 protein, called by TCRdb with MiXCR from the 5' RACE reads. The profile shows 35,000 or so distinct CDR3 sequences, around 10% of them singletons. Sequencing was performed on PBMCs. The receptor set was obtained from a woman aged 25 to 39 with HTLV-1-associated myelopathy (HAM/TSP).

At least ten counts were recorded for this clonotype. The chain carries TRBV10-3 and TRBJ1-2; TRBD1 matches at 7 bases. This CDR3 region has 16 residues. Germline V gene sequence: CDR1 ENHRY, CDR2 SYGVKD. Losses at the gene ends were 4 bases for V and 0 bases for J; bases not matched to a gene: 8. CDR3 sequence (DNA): TGTGCCATCAGTGCGTCGCGACAGGGCCCTAACTATGGCTACACCTTC. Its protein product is CAISASRQGPNYGYTF.

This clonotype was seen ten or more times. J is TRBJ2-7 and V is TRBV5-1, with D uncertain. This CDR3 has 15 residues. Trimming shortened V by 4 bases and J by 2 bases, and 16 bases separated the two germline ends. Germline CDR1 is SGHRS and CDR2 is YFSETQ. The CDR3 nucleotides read TGCGCCAGCAGCCACCCAGGTACACAGACCTACGAGCAGTACTTC. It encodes CASSHPGTQTYEQYF.

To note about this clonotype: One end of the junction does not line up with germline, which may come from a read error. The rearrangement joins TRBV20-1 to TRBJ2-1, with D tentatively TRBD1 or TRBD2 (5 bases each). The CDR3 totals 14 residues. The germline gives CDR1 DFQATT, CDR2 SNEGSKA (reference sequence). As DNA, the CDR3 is TGCAGTGCCAGGGACCGTGCACGGAACAATGAGCAGTTCTTT. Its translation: CSARDRARNNEQFF.

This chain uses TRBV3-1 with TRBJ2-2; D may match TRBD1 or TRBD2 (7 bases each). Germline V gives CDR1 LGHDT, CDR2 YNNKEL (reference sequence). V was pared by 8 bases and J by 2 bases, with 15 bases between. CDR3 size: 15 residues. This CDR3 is CASQVRGGNTGELFF. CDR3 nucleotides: TGTGCCAGCCAGGTCAGGGGGGGTAACACCGGGGAGCTGTTTTTT.

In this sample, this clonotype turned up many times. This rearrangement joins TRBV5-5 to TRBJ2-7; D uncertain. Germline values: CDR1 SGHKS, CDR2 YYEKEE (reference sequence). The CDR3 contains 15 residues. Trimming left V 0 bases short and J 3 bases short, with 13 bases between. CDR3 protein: CASSLDAGLVYEQYF. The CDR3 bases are TGTGCCAGCAGCTTGGACGCTGGTCTAGTCTACGAGCAGTACTTC.

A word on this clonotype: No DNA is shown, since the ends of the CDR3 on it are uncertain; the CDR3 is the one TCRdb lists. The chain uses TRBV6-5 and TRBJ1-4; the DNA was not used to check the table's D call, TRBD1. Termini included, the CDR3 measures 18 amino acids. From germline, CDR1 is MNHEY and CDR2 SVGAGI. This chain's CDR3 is CAISYSCPGYATNEKLFF.

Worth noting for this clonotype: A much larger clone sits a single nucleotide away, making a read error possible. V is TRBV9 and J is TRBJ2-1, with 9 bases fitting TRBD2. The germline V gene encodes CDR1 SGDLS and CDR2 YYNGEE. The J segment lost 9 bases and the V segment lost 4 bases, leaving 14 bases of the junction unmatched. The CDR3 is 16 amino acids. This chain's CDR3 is CASSSHSGGPPSEQFF. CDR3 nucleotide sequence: TGTGCCAGCAGCTCTCATAGCGGGGGCCCCCCCAGTGAGCAGTTCTTC.

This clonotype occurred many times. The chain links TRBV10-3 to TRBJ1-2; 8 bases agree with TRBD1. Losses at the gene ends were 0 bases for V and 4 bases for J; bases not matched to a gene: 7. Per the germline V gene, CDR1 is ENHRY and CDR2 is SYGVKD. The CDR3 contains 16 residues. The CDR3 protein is CAISESSGTGFYGYTF. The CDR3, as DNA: TGTGCCATCAGTGAGTCGAGTGGGACAGGCTTCTATGGCTACACCTTC.

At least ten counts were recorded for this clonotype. In DNA, the CDR3 is TGTGCCAGCAGTCGACCCGACAGGGGTGGGGGCACTGAAGCTTTCTTT. Encoded protein: CASSRPDRGGGTEAFF. V usage is TRBV6-6 and J usage is TRBJ1-1; 8 bases are shared with TRBD1. J lost 4 bases, V lost 5 bases, and 12 bases had no gene match. CDR1 MNHNY and CDR2 SVGAGI come from the germline V gene (reference sequence). CDR3 length equals 16 residues.

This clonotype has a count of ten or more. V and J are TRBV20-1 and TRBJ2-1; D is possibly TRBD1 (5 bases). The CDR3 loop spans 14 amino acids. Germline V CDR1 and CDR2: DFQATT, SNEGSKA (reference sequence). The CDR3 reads CSLNLGATRNEQFF. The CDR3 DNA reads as TGCAGCCTGAATCTAGGGGCTACGCGGAATGAGCAGTTCTTC.

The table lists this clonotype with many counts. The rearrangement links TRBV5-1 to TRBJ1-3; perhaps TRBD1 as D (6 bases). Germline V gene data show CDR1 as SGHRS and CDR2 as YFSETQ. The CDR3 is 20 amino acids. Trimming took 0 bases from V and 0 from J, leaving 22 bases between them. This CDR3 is CASSLASGGNARSSGNTIYF. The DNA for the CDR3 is TGCGCCAGCAGCTTGGCATCCGGGGGCAACGCAAGAAGCTCTGGAAACACCATATATTTT.

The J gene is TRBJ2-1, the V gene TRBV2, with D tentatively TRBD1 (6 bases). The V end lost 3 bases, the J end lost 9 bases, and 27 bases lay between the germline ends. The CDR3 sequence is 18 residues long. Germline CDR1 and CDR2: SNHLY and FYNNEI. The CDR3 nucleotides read TGTGCCAGCAGTGAGCGTCGGGCTATACAGGGTCAAGCGGTTGAGCAGTTCTTC. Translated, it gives CASSERRAIQGQAVEQFF.

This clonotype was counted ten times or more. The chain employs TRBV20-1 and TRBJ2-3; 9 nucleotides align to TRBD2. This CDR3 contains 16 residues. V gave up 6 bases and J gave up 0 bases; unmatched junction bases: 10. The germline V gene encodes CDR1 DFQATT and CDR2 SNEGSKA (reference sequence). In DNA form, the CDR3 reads TGCAGTGCCAAACCGGTACTAGCGGGTAGCACAGATACGCAGTATTTT. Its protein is CSAKPVLAGSTDTQYF.

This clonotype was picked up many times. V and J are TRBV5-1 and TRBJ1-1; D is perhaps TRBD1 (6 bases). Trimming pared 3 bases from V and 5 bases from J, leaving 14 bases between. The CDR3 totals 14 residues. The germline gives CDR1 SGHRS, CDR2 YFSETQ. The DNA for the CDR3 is TGCGCCAGCAGCTCCCAGGGGCTGGGGACTGAAGCTTTCTTT. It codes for CASSSQGLGTEAFF.

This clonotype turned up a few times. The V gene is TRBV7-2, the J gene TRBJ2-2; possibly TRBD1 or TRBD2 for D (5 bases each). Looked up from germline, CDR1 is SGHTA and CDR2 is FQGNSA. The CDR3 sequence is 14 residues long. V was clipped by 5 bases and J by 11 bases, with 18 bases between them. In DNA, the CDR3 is TGTGCCAGCAGCCCCGCCCGACAGCGGAGAGAGCTGTTTTTT. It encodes CASSPARQRRELFF.

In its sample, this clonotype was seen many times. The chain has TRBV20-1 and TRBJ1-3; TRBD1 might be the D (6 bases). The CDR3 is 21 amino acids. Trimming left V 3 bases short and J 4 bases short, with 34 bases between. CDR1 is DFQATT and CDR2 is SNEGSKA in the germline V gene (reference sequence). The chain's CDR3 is CSARAVLGGVGPTSRGNTIYF. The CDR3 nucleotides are TGCAGTGCTAGGGCCGTTTTAGGGGGAGTAGGACCGACCTCGAGGGGAAACACCATATATTTT.

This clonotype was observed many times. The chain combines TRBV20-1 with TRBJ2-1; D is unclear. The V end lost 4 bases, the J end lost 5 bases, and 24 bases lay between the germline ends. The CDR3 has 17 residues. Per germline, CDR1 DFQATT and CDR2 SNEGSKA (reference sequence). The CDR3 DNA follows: TGCAGTGCTACCTCTCCCACATTATCGGGTGGGGACAATGAGCAGTTCTTC. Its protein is CSATSPTLSGGDNEQFF.

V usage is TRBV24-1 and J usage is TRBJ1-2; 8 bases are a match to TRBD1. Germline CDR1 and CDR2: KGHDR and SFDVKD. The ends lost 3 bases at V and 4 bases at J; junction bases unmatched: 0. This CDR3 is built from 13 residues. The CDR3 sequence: CATSDTGGYGYTF. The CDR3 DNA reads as TGTGCCACCAGTGATACAGGGGGCTATGGCTACACCTTC.

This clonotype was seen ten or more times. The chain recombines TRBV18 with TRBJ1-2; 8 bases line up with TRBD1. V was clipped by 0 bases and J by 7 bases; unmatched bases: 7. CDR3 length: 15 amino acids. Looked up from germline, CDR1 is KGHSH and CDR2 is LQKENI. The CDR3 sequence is CASSPPIDRGFGYTF. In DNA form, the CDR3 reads TGTGCCAGCTCACCACCTATAGACAGGGGATTTGGCTACACCTTC. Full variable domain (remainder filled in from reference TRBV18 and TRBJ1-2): NAGVMQNPRHLVRRRGQEARLRCSPMKGHSHVYWYRQLPEEGLKFMVYLQKENIIDESGMPKERFSAEFPKEGPSILRIQQVVRGDSAAYFCASSPPIDRGFGYTFGSGTRLTVV.

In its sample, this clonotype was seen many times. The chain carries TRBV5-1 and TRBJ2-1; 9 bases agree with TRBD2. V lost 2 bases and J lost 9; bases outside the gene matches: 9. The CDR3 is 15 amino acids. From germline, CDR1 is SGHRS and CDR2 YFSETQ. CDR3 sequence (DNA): TGCGCCAGCAGCTTTACCGGGACTAGCACGGGTGAGCAGTTCTTC. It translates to CASSFTGTSTGEQFF.

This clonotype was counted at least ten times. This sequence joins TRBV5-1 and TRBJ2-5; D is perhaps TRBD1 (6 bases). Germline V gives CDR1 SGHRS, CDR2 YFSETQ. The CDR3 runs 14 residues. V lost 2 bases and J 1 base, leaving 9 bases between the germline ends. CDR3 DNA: TGCGCCAGCAGCTTACCAGGGGCCCAAGAGACCCAGTACTTC. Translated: CASSLPGAQETQYF.

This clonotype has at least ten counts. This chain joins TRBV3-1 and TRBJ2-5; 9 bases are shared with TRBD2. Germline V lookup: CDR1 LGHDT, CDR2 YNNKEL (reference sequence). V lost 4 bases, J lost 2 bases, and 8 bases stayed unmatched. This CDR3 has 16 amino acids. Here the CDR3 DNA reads TGTGCCAGCAGCCCAGAGGGACTAGCAAGACAAGAGACCCAGTACTTC. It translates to CASSPEGLARQETQYF.

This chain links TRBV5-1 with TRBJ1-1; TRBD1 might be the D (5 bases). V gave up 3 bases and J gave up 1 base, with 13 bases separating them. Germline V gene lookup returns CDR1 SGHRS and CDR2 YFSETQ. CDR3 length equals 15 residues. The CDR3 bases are TGCGCCAGCAGCTCGGGGGGACCGCCGAACACTGAAGCTTTCTTT. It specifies CASSSGGPPNTEAFF.

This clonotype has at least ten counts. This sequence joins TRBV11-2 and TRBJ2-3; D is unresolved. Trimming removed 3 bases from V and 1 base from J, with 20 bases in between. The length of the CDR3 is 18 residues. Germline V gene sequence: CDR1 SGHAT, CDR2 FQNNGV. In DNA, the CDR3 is TGTGCCAGCAGCTTTGTCGTCGCGACCGCCATAGGCACAGATACGCAGTATTTT. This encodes CASSFVVATAIGTDTQYF.

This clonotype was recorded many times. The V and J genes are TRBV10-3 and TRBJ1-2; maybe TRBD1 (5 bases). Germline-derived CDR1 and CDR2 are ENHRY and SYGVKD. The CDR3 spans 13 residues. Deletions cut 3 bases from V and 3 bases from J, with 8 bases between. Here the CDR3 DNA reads TGTGCCATCAGTGAACAGGCGGACTATGGCTACACCTTC. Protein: CAISEQADYGYTF.

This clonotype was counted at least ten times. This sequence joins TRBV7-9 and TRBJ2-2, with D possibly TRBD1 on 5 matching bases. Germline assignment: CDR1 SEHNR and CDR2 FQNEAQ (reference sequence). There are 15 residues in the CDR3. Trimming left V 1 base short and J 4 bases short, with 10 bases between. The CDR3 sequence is CASSLGGVFTGELFF. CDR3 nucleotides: TGTGCCAGCAGCTTAGGGGGCGTGTTCACCGGGGAGCTGTTTTTT.

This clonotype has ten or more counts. The CDR3 sequence is CASSRQGDYGYTF. The CDR3 DNA is TGCGCCAGCAGCCGACAGGGGGACTATGGCTACACCTTC. This chain connects TRBV5-1 to TRBJ1-2, with 9 bases matching TRBD1. CDR3 length: 13 residues. V shed 4 bases and J 3 bases; nucleotides not matched to a gene: 1. Germline V gene lookup returns CDR1 SGHRS and CDR2 YFSETQ.